These 16 T cell receptor beta chains share one sample of origin, sequenced in a study of tissue T cells after allogeneic stem cell transplantation. Method: immunoSEQ multiplex PCR; TCRdb's copy keeps in-frame clones and lacks some. Here the sample spans over a thousand clones, 47% being singletons. As to time point: mouse harvest day 14 after allogeneic transplant. Tail vein injection delivered 10^7 T-cell-depleted bone marrow cells and 10^6 splenic CD5+ T cells. Sequenced material: spleen. The receptors derive from a female BALB/c mouse given C57BL/6 T cells with graft-versus-host disease after an allogeneic hematopoietic cell transplant.

Judged by abundance, this clone is medium-sized. Gene names are the mouse ones. The read ends 1 residue shy of where the CDR3 ends; the end is completed using the germline J gene. The rearrangement uses TRBV2 and TRBJ2-7; no clear D. Germline CDR1 and CDR2: LGHNA and YSYQKL. The V gene lost 0 bases and the J gene lost 4 bases, with 10 bases spanning the gap. The CDR3 is 14 amino acids. Partial CDR3 DNA: TGTGCCAGCAGCCAAGACGTGGCGCGGTATGAACAGTAC. It translates to CASSQDVARYEQY. The CDR3 reads in full as CASSQDVARYEQYF.

Details on this clone: Mouse gene names and germline throughout. CDR3 sequence: CTCSAGDWGKGSQNTLYF. The CDR3 bases that were read are TGCACCTGCAGTGCGGGGGACTGGGGAAAGGGTAGTCAAAACACCTTGTAC. V usage is TRBV1 and J usage is TRBJ2-4; 10 positions match TRBD2. From the germline J gene comes the end of the CDR3, since the read stops 1 residue before it. The V segment lost 3 bases and the J segment 0 bases; nucleotides outside the gene matches: 9. Germline V lookup: CDR1 NSQYPW, CDR2 LRSPGD (reference sequence). The CDR3 totals 18 residues.

Of note for this clone: Genes here carry mouse names. The missing CDR3 end, 1 residue past where the read stops, is filled in from the germline J gene. The chain combines TRBV26 with TRBJ1-1; 9 bases are a match to TRBD1. CDR3 length: 15 residues. Trimming cost V 3 bases and J 1 base; bases outside gene matches: 3. In germline, CDR1 is KGHPV, CDR2 FQNQEV (reference sequence). The DNA read from the CDR3 is TGTGCCAGCAGTCTTCCGACAGGGGGGAACACAGAAGTCTTC. This gives the protein CASSLPTGGNTEVF. The full-length CDR3 reads as CASSLPTGGNTEVFF.

Remarks on this clone: Genes and germline come from the mouse. The read finishes 1 residue shy of the CDR3 end, and the germline J gene is used to complete it. The rearrangement uses TRBV19 and TRBJ2-5; 8 bases align to TRBD2. This CDR3 is built from 13 residues. Germline V gene sequence: CDR1 FNHDT, CDR2 SITEND (reference sequence). The J segment lost 1 base and the V segment lost 5 bases, leaving 0 bases of the junction unmatched. The CDR3: CASRLGDQDTQYF. Partial CDR3 DNA: TGTGCCAGCAGACTGGGGGACCAAGACACCCAGTAC.

Sample share makes this clone large. Gene names and germline refer to mouse. The CDR3 end is not reached by the read, which stops 1 residue before it; the germline J gene fills it in. This chain links TRBV3 with TRBJ2-3, with unresolved D. Trimming removed 2 bases from V and 2 bases from J, with 5 bases in between. This CDR3 is 13 amino acids long. Germline V gene lookup returns CDR1 SNHLY and CDR2 FYNGKV (reference sequence). The DNA read from the CDR3 is TGTGCCAGCAGCTTACCATATGCAGAAACGCTGTAT. Its protein product is CASSLPYAETLY. In full, the CDR3 is CASSLPYAETLYF.

By its share, this clone is medium-sized (0.01 to 0.1%). Mouse gene names apply. The read ends 1 residue shy of where the CDR3 ends; the end is completed using the germline J gene. The V call is TRBV4, the J call TRBJ2-7; TRBD2 matches 11 bases. J gave up 4 bases and V 4 bases, and 3 bases lay outside the gene matches. Germline V lookup: CDR1 LGHDT, CDR2 YNNKQL (reference sequence). The CDR3 extends over 14 amino acids. The part of the CDR3 DNA that was read is TGTGCCAGCAGCTCCGGACTGGGGGGATATGAACAGTAC. Protein sequence: CASSSGLGGYEQY. Given in full, the CDR3 is CASSSGLGGYEQYF.

As for this clone: Gene and germline names: mouse. The missing CDR3 end, 1 residue past where the read stops, is filled in from the germline J gene. The chain links TRBV2 to TRBJ1-6; tentatively, D is TRBD1 (5 bases). TRBJ1-6 is known as an ORF, though its function is uncertain. The CDR3 has 15 amino acids. Trimming left V 0 bases short and J 3 bases short, with 6 bases between. Germline V gives CDR1 LGHNA, CDR2 YSYQKL. The covered CDR3 bases are TGTGCCAGCAGCCAAGAGACAGTCTATAATTCGCCCCTCTAC. Translating gives CASSQETVYNSPLY. From start to end, the CDR3 is CASSQETVYNSPLYF.

As concerns this clone: Germline and genes: mouse. The read ends 1 residue early relative to the CDR3; the germline J gene fills the gap. The gene calls are TRBV5 and TRBJ1-3; no clear D. V was trimmed by 0 bases and J by 0 bases, leaving 6 bases between them. The germline V gene has CDR1 LGHNA and CDR2 YNLKQL (reference sequence). There are 15 residues in the CDR3. The CDR3 reads CASSQDSNSGNTLYF. CDR3 DNA, as far as it was read: TGTGCCAGCAGCCAAGATTCGAATTCTGGAAATACGCTCTAT.

This clone was seen a few times. Gene names refer to mouse genes. The read terminates 1 residue before the CDR3 end, so the remaining end is supplied by the germline J gene. The chain joins TRBV5 to TRBJ2-3, with a weak D call TRBD2 (6 bases). This CDR3 has 15 amino acids. The ends were cut back, 1 base at V and 0 bases at J, with 8 bases in the middle. Per the germline V gene, CDR1 is LGHNA and CDR2 is YNLKQL (reference sequence). CDR3 sequence: CASSQVGESAETLYF. The part of the CDR3 DNA that was read is TGTGCCAGCAGCCAAGTGGGGGAAAGTGCAGAAACGCTGTAT.

Notes on this clone: Gene names and germline refer to mouse. From the germline J gene comes the end of the CDR3, since the read stops 1 residue before it. The chain couples TRBV15 to TRBJ2-5; 12 nucleotides line up with TRBD2. Germline V gene sequence: CDR1 SGHND, CDR2 FRSKSL. The CDR3 runs to 16 residues. The J segment lost 3 bases and the V segment lost 6 bases, leaving 7 bases of the junction unmatched. The CDR3 reads CASRRLGGLEQDTQYF. Incomplete CDR3 DNA: TGTGCCAGCAGGCGACTGGGGGGGCTGGAGCAAGACACCCAGTAC.

In this sample, this clone turned up a few times. These gene names are mouse names. The sequence runs out 1 residue before the end of the CDR3; the remainder is reconstructed from the germline J gene. This chain links TRBV24 with TRBJ2-7; 8 positions agree with TRBD2. V trimming: 3 bases; J trimming: 4 bases; junction bases outside the gene matches: 5. There are 14 residues in the CDR3. CDR1 is KGHTA, CDR2 FRNEEI, per germline. The sequenced part of the CDR3 DNA is TGTGCCAGCAGTCTTGGGGGGGGTCCATATGAACAGTAC. Translated: CASSLGGGPYEQY. The whole CDR3 protein reads CASSLGGGPYEQYF.

By proportion, this clone is large. Each gene name is a mouse one. The CDR3 goes on 1 residue after the read ends, and that part is filled in from the germline J gene. J is TRBJ2-4 and V is TRBV16, with 7 bases fitting TRBD2. The CDR3 consists of 14 residues. The ends lost 5 bases at V and 2 bases at J; junction bases unmatched: 4. The germline V gene encodes CDR1 SGHSA and CDR2 FRNQAP. The CDR3 sequence is CASSIWGFQNTLYF. Incomplete CDR3 DNA: TGTGCAAGCAGCATCTGGGGGTTTCAAAACACCTTGTAC.

A word on this clone: One end of the junction is discordant with germline, which a read error may explain. Gene names and germline match the mouse. The sequenced fragment ends 1 residue before the CDR3 boundary, so the rest is inferred from the germline J gene. This chain uses TRBV16 with TRBJ2-7; TRBD1 matches at 7 bases. The CDR3 is made up of 12 amino acids. CDR1 and CDR2 (germline): SGHSA, FRNQAP. Partial CDR3 DNA: TGTGCCAGCAGCGGGACAGATTATGAACAGTAC. Translated, it gives CASSGTDYEQY. The entire CDR3 protein is CASSGTDYEQYF.

Points on this clone: All gene names here are mouse names. This CDR3 reads CASSWGAETLYF. CDR3 DNA (partial): TGTGCCAGCAGTTGGGGTGCAGAAACGCTGTAT. This sequence joins TRBV15 and TRBJ2-3; unclear D gene. The read terminates 1 residue before the CDR3 end, so the remaining end is supplied by the germline J gene. V was trimmed by 4 bases and J by 1 base, leaving 3 bases between them. Germline V CDR1 and CDR2: SGHND, FRSKSL. The CDR3 totals 12 residues.

This clone was observed a few times. Mouse names are used for the genes. The observed sequence ends 1 residue before the CDR3 terminus, with the missing tail filled in from the germline J gene. The chain uses TRBV13-2 and TRBJ2-4; 8 nucleotides agree with TRBD2. With V trimmed by 4 bases and J by 2 bases, 3 bases remained unmatched. Germline V gene lookup returns CDR1 NNHNN and CDR2 SYGAGS (reference sequence). This CDR3 region has 14 residues. CDR3 DNA, as far as it was read: TGTGCCAGCGGTCGACTGGGGATTCAAAACACCTTGTAC. Translated: CASGRLGIQNTLY. The CDR3 as a whole reads CASGRLGIQNTLYF.

This clone was seen only once. Gene names and germline refer to mouse. The read comes to an end 1 residue before the CDR3 does, leaving the germline J gene to fill in the end. The V gene is TRBV1, the J gene TRBJ1-4, with D hard to call. Germline V gives CDR1 NSQYPW, CDR2 LRSPGD (reference sequence). CDR3 size: 14 residues. V shed 0 bases and J shed 5 bases, with 7 bases lying between them. The CDR3: CTCSADVQNERLFF. The sequenced part of the CDR3 DNA is TGCACCTGCAGTGCAGATGTCCAGAACGAAAGATTATTT.